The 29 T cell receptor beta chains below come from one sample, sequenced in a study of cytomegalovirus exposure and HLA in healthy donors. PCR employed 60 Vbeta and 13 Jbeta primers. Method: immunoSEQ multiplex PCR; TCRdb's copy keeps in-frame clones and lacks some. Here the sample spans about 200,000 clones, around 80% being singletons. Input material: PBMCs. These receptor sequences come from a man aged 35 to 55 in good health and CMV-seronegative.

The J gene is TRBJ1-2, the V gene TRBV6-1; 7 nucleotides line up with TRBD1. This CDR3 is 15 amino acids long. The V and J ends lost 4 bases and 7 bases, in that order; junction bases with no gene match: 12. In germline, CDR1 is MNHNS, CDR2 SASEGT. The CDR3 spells CASSAWERGRVGYTF. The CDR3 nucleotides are TGTGCCAGCAGTGCCTGGGAGAGGGGGCGGGTTGGCTACACCTTC.

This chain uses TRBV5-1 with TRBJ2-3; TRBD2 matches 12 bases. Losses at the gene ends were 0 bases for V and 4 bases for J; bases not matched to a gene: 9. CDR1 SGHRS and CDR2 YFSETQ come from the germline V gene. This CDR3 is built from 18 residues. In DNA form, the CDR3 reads TGCGCCAGCAGCTTGGAGGCTAGCGGGGGGGCATCGTCAGATACGCAGTATTTT. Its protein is CASSLEASGGASSDTQYF.

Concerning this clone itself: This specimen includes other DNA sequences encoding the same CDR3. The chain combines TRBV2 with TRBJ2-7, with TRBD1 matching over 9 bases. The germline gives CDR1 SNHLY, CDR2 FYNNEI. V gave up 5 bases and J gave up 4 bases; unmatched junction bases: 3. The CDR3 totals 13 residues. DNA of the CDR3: TGTGCCAGCAGTAGGGACAGGGATTACGAGCAGTACTTC. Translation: CASSRDRDYEQYF.

The CDR3 coding sequence is TGTGCCAGCAGCGAGGGGATAGCGGGGCTTTCCTACGAGCAGTACTTC. Translation: CASSEGIAGLSYEQYF. The rearrangement joins TRBV9 to TRBJ2-7, with 8 bases lining up with TRBD2. The CDR3 loop spans 16 amino acids. J lost 1 base, V lost 3 bases, and 9 bases had no gene match. Germline V gives CDR1 SGDLS, CDR2 YYNGEE. Supplemented by reference TRBV9 and TRBJ2-7, the full variable domain reads DSGVTQTPKHLITATGQRVTLRCSPRSGDLSVYWYQQSLDQGLQFLIQYYNGEERAKGNILERFSAQQFPDLHSELNLSSLELGDSALYFCASSEGIAGLSYEQYFGPGTRLTVT.

CDR3 DNA: TGTGCCAGCAGCGACCGGAGGGCCTTTTCCTCTGGGGCCAACGTCCTGACTTTC. Translated, it gives CASSDRRAFSSGANVLTF. The chain joins TRBV5-4 to TRBJ2-6, with a tentative D call TRBD2 (6 bases). V dropped 4 bases and J dropped 0 bases, with 17 bases sitting between them. Germline V gene data show CDR1 as SGHNT and CDR2 as YYREEE (reference sequence). The CDR3 is made up of 18 amino acids.

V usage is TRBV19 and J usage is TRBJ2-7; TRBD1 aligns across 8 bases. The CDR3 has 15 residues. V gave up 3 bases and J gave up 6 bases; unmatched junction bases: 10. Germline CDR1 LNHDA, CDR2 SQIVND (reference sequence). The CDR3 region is CASSIRTGGVLEQYF. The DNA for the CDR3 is TGTGCCAGTAGTATTCGAACAGGGGGTGTTCTCGAGCAGTACTTC.

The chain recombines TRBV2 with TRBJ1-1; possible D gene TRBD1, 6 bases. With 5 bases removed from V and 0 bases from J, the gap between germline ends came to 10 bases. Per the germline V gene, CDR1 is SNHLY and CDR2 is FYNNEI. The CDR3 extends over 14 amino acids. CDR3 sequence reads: CASSLDRLNTEAFF. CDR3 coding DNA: TGTGCCAGCAGTCTAGACAGGTTGAACACTGAAGCTTTCTTT.

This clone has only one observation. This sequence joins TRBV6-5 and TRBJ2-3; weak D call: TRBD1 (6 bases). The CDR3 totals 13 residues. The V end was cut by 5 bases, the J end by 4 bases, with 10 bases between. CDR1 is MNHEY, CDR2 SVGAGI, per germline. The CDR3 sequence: CASSPGVPDTQYF. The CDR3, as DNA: TGTGCCAGCAGTCCAGGGGTCCCAGATACGCAGTATTTT.

The CDR3 region is CASSQDQGTGQKQYF. The CDR3 nucleotides read TGTGCCAGCAGCCAAGATCAGGGGACCGGACAGAAGCAGTACTTC. The J gene is TRBJ2-7, the V gene TRBV4-2, with D maybe TRBD1 (6 bases). The CDR3 extends over 15 amino acids. Trimming left V 0 bases short and J 8 bases short, with 17 bases between. The germline V gene has CDR1 LGHNA and CDR2 YNFKEQ.

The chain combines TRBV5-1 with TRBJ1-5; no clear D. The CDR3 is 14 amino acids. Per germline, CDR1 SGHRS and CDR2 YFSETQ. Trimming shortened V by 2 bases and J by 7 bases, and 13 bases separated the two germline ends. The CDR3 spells CASSLGPRGQPQHF. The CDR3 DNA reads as TGCGCCAGCAGCTTAGGACCGCGCGGGCAGCCCCAGCATTTT. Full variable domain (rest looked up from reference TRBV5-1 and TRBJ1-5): KAGVTQTPRYLIKTRGQQVTLSCSPISGHRSVSWYQQTPGQGLQFLFEYFSETQRNKGNFPGRFSGRQFSNSRSEMNVSTLELGDSALYLCASSLGPRGQPQHFGDGTRLSIL.

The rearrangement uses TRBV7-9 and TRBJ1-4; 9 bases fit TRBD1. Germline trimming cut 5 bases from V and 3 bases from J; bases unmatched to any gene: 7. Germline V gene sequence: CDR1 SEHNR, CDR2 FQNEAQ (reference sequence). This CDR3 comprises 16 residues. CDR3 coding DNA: TGTGCCAGCAGCCAGGGACAGGGAGCGGCTAATGAAAAACTGTTTTTT. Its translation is CASSQGQGAANEKLFF.

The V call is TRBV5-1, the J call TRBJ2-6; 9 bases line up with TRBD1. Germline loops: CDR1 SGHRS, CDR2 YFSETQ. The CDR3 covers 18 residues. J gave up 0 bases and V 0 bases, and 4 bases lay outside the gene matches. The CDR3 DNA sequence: TGCGCCAGCAGCTTGGGCGACAGGGGGGTCTCTGGGGCCAACGTCCTGACTTTC. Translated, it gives CASSLGDRGVSGANVLTF. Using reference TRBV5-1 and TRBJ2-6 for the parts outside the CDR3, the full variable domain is KAGVTQTPRYLIKTRGQQVTLSCSPISGHRSVSWYQQTPGQGLQFLFEYFSETQRNKGNFPGRFSGRQFSNSRSEMNVSTLELGDSALYLCASSLGDRGVSGANVLTFGAGSRLTVL.

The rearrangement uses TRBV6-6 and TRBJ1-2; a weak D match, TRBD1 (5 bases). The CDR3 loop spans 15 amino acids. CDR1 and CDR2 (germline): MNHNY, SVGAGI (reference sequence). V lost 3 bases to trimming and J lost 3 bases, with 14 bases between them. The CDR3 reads CASSYNMGHDYGYTF. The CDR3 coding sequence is TGTGCCAGCAGTTATAACATGGGGCACGACTATGGCTACACCTTC.

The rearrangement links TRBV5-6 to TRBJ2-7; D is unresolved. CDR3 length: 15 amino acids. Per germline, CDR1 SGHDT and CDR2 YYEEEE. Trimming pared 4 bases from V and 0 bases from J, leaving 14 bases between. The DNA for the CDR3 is TGTGCCAGCAGCCCTGGGCGATCCCTCTCCTACGAGCAGTACTTC. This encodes CASSPGRSLSYEQYF.

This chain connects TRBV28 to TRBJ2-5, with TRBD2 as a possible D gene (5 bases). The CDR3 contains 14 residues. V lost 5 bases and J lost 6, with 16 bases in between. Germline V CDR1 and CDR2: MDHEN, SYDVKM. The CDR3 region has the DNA TGTGCCAGCAGTCTCCGAGGGTCACCACAGACCCAGTACTTC. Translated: CASSLRGSPQTQYF.

The CDR3, as DNA: TGCGCCAGCAGCCAAGATAGTGGTCTAGACTATTTATCCTATAATTCACCCCTCCACTTT. This sequence encodes CASSQDSGLDYLSYNSPLHF. The genes are TRBV4-3 and TRBJ1-6; D ambiguous. Germline assignment: CDR1 LGHNA and CDR2 YSLEER. The CDR3 loop spans 20 amino acids. Trimming cost V 0 bases and J 1 base, with 19 bases left between them.

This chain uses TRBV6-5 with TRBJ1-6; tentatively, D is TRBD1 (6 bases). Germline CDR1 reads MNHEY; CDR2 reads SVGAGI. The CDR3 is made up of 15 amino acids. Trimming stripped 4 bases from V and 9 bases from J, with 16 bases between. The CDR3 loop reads CASSFQGGFSSPLHF. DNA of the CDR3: TGTGCCAGCAGTTTCCAAGGGGGTTTCAGTTCACCCCTCCACTTT.

DNA of the CDR3: TGTGCCAGTAGTGGCCCTAGCGGGAGGGGTCACGAGCAGTACTTC. Protein sequence: CASSGPSGRGHEQYF. The J gene is TRBJ2-7, the V gene TRBV19, with 12 bases aligning to TRBD2. After removal of 5 bases from V and 5 bases from J, the junction contained 7 bases not matched to a gene. Germline V gene sequence: CDR1 LNHDA, CDR2 SQIVND (reference sequence). There are 15 residues in the CDR3.

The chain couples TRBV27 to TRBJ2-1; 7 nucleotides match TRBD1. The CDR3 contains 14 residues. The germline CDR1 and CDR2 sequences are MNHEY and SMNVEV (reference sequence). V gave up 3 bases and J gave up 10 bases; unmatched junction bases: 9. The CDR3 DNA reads TGTGCCAGCAGTTTGTCAACAGGGGCCAAGGAGCAGTTCTTC. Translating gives CASSLSTGAKEQFF.

The CDR3 nucleotides are TGTGCCAGCAGCCACAGCGGCTATGGCTACACCTTC. Its translation is CASSHSGYGYTF. The chain has TRBV27 and TRBJ1-2, with no clear D. Trimming stripped 6 bases from V and 4 bases from J, with 9 bases between. CDR3 length: 12 amino acids. CDR1 is MNHEY and CDR2 is SMNVEV in the germline V gene (reference sequence).

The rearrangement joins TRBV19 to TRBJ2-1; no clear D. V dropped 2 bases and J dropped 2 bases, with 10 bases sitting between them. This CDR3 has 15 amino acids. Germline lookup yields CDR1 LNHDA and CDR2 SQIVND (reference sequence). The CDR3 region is CASSILLTTYNEQFF. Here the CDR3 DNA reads TGTGCCAGTAGTATATTGCTAACGACCTACAATGAGCAGTTCTTC.

CDR3 loop: CASSPDAAYGYTF. The DNA for the CDR3 is TGCGCCAGCAGCCCCGACGCGGCATATGGCTACACCTTC. The chain joins TRBV5-1 to TRBJ1-2; D gene uncertain. V shed 4 bases and J shed 5 bases, with 12 bases lying between them. Germline V lookup: CDR1 SGHRS, CDR2 YFSETQ. There are 13 residues in the CDR3. Combining the CDR3 with reference TRBV5-1 and TRBJ1-2 gives the whole variable domain KAGVTQTPRYLIKTRGQQVTLSCSPISGHRSVSWYQQTPGQGLQFLFEYFSETQRNKGNFPGRFSGRQFSNSRSEMNVSTLELGDSALYLCASSPDAAYGYTFGSGTRLTVV.

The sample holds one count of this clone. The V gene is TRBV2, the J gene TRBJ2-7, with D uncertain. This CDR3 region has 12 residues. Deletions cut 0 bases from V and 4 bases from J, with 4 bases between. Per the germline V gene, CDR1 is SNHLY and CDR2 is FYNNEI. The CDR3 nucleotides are TGTGCCAGCAGTGAAGCCGGTTACGAGCAGTACTTC. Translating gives CASSEAGYEQYF.

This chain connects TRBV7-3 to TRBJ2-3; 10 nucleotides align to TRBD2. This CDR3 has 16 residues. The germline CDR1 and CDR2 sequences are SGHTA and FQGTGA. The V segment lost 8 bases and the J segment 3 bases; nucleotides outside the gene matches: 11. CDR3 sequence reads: CASSRGQREGTDTQYF. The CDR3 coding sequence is TGTGCCAGCTCGAGGGGACAGCGGGAGGGTACAGATACGCAGTATTTT.

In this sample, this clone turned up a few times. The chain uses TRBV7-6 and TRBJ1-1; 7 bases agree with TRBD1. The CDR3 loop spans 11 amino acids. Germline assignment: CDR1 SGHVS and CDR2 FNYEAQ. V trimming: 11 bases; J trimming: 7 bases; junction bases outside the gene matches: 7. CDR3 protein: CASQGTDEAFF. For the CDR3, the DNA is TGTGCCTCACAGGGGACAGATGAAGCTTTCTTT. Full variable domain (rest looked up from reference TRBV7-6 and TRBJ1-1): GAGVSQSPRYKVTKRGQDVALRCDPISGHVSLYWYRQALGQGPEFLTYFNYEAQQDKSGLPNDRFSAERPEGSISTLTIQRTEQRDSAMYRCASQGTDEAFFGQGTRLTVV.

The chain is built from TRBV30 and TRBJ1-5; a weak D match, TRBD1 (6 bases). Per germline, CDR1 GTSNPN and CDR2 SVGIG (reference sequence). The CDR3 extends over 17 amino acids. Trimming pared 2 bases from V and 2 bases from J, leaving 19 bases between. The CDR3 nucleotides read TGTGCCTGGAGTCCCAGGCAGGGGCGTATTGGCAATCAGCCCCAGCATTTT. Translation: CAWSPRQGRIGNQPQHF.

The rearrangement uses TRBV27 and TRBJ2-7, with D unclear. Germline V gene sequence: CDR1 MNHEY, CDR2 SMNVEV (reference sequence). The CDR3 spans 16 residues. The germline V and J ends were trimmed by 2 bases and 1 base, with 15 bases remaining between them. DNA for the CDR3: TGTGCCAGCAGTTTAAGTGTGCAGGCGAGATCCTACGAGCAGTACTTC. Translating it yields CASSLSVQARSYEQYF.

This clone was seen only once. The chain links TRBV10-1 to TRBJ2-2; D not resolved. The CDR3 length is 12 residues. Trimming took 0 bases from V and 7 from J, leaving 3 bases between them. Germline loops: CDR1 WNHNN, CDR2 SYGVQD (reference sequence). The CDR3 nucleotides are TGCGCCAGCAGTGAGTCCAGCGGGGAGCTGTTTTTT. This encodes CASSESSGELFF.

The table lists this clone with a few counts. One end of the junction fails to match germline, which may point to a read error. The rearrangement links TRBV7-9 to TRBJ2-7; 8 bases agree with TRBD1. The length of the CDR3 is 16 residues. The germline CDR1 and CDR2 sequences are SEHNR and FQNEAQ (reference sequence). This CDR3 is CSSSLSFGQGAAEQYF. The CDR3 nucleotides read TGTTCCAGCAGCTTGTCCTTCGGTCAGGGGGCAGCCGAGCAGTACTTC. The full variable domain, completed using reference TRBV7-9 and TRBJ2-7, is DTGVSQNPRHKITKRGQNVTFRCDPISEHNRLYWYRQTLGQGPEFLTYFQNEAQLEKSRLLSDRFSAERPKGSFSTLEIQRTEQGDSAMYLCSSSLSFGQGAAEQYFGPGTRLTVT.